The sequence of this T cell receptor beta chain was determined in a study of blood T cells in healthy people across ages. The authors ran a second PCR of roughly 6 to 12 cycles using a sample-barcoded 5' primer and a J-beta primer mix. Using its own MiXCR run on the 5' RACE reads, TCRdb lists one record per CDR3 protein. The data show more than 650,000 distinct CDR3 sequences, with 22% seen just once and less than 25% held by the top ten. This clonotype was recorded many times. This sequence originates from a man between 70 and 80 years old in good health. Sequencing was done on a sample of blood.

CDR3 in DNA: TGCAGTGCTGGACTAGTCGTCGAGACCCAGTACTTC. Translated, it gives CSAGLVVETQYF. The chain uses TRBV20-1 and TRBJ2-5; 7 bases match TRBD2. The length of the CDR3 is 12 residues. Germline CDR1 is DFQATT and CDR2 is SNEGSKA (reference sequence). The J segment lost 5 bases and the V segment lost 5 bases, leaving 5 bases of the junction unmatched.